This T cell receptor beta chain originates from a study of T cell repertoires in ileal Crohn's disease. Study at large: Surgery for a complication: stricturing in 61%, penetrating in about 39%.

Broader study findings: Clonality above 26.8% at surgery always came with endoscopic recurrence.

V dropped 6 bases and J dropped 2; count of bases not matched to a gene: 7. Germline assignment: CDR1 SEHNR and CDR2 FQNEAQ (reference sequence). This CDR3 spans 15 amino acids. Profiled with immunoSEQ multiplex PCR; TCRdb holds only in-frame clones, not every one. The sample shows roughly 15,000 clones, less than 90% of them seen only once. This clone was detected a few times. Its antigen is unidentified. The rearrangement joins TRBV7-9 to TRBJ1-3; 7 bases agree with TRBD1. This receptor was obtained from an adult with Crohn's disease. Sequenced: ileal tissue. The CDR3 DNA reads TGTGCCAGCAGTCCAGGGGGATCGGCTGGAAACACCATATATTTT. This codes for CASSPGGSAGNTIYF.